This is a list of T cell receptor beta chains from one sample in a study of cytomegalovirus exposure and HLA in healthy donors. Here immunoSEQ multiplex PCR was the method, and the copy in TCRdb shows in-frame clones only, minus some. The sample holds 130,000 or so clones, 84% seen once. The specimen sequenced was PBMCs. These receptors came from a young woman in good health and CMV-seropositive. Both conserved end residues are part of each CDR3. The order of the fields is J gene, V gene, CDR3 protein.

J: TRBJ2-3; V: TRBV18; CDR3: CASSPPQGRADTQYF
J: TRBJ2-1; V: TRBV10-1; CDR3: CASRWTPPYNEQFF
J: TRBJ2-7; V: TRBV5-1; CDR3: CASSLSGSGGVYEQYF
J: TRBJ2-1; V: TRBV14; CDR3: CASSGGGPYNEQFF
J: TRBJ2-4; V: TRBV11-2; CDR3: CASSLSGQHQNIQYF
J: TRBJ2-2; V: TRBV6-4; CDR3: CASSESSGGAGTGELFF
J: TRBJ2-5; V: TRBV5-6; CDR3: CASSLLDSETQYF
J: TRBJ1-1; V: TRBV7-2; CDR3: CASSRRGGTEAFF
J: TRBJ2-5; V: TRBV7-9; CDR3: CASSTYGGPGPQLWETQYF
J: TRBJ2-3; V: TRBV9; CDR3: CASSVSSGGGTQYF
J: TRBJ2-7; V: TRBV19; CDR3: CASSKEGSYEQYF
J: TRBJ2-2; V: TRBV6-4; CDR3: CASSEASNFPGELFF
J: TRBJ1-1; V: TRBV7-2; CDR3: CASSIDRVGTEAFF
J: TRBJ2-3; V: TRBV5-1; CDR3: CASSYGAFPTDTQYF
J: TRBJ1-4; V: TRBV11-2; CDR3: CASSPGQGLGEKLFF
J: TRBJ2-1; V: TRBV4-1; CDR3: CASSQDGLRGGEQFF
J: TRBJ2-7; V: TRBV6-1; CDR3: CASSAAGTVSYEQYF
J: TRBJ1-1; V: TRBV6-5; CDR3: CASSYSNRGNTEAFF
J: TRBJ2-1; V: TRBV11-2; CDR3: CASSSLAGAYNEQFF
J: TRBJ2-3; V: TRBV15; CDR3: CATSRDRRETDTQYF
J: TRBJ2-3; V: TRBV5-4; CDR3: CASSLAGTSPDTQYF
J: TRBJ2-7; V: TRBV5-1; CDR3: CASSFEGAGEQYF